The clone carrying this TCR beta chain was picked up a small number of times. PCR was performed using 60 Vbeta and 13 Jbeta primers. Measured with immunoSEQ multiplex PCR; TCRdb has only the in-frame clones, and not every one. The sample carries 120,000 or so clones, around 80% recorded once. The CDR3 has 13 amino acids. The V gene lost 5 bases and the J gene lost 10 bases, with 15 bases spanning the gap. Per germline, CDR1 SGHTA and CDR2 FQGTGA. This sample was included in a study of cytomegalovirus exposure and HLA in healthy donors. The rearrangement uses TRBV7-3 and TRBJ2-1, with D maybe TRBD1 (6 bases). The origin of this receptor is a female donor in good health and CMV-seronegative. The sequencing sample was made of PBMCs. CDR3 protein: CASSAHRDSEQFF. The CDR3 nucleotides read TGTGCCAGCAGCGCACACAGGGATTCGGAGCAGTTCTTC.